This TCR beta chain was captured by sequencing in a study of technical replicates of blood from four donors. Only in-frame clones appear in the TCRdb table, and some are missing; sequencing was by immunoSEQ multiplex PCR. The table records over 70,000 clones, around 97% of them present only once. After removal of 1 base from V and 10 bases from J, the junction contained 15 bases not matched to a gene. The CDR3 totals 19 residues. Germline V gene lookup returns CDR1 SGHDN and CDR2 FVKESK. Material for sequencing was T cells isolated from PBMCs. The chain uses TRBV14 and TRBJ2-1; TRBD2 matches 14 bases. The TCR was taken from a human donor in good health. The CDR3 DNA sequence: TGTGCCAGCAGCCAAGGAAGGCGGATGACTAGCGGGAGGGTTGGGGAGCAGTTCTTC. Translation gives CASSQGRRMTSGRVGEQFF.